This T cell receptor (beta chain) was documented in a study of T cells in Graves' hyperthyroidism and ophthalmopathy. In this sample, this clonotype turned up a few times. CDR3 length: 16 residues. Trimming took 3 bases from V and 0 from J; bases not matched to a gene: 8. Germline V gene data show CDR1 as KGHSH and CDR2 as LQKENI. The investigators amplified TCR beta CDR3 regions from RNA transcripts. TCR CDR3 regions were first amplified by RT-PCR with HTBI primers. TCRdb reanalysed the multiplex PCR reads using MiXCR and keeps one entry per CDR3 protein. The data show roughly 740,000 distinct CDR3 sequences, with 16% seen just once and around 8% held by the top ten.

The sample comprised blood. The chain links TRBV18 to TRBJ2-7, with TRBD2 identical over 7 bases. This TCR came from a man between 18 and 35 years old with Graves' hyperthyroidism. This CDR3 is CASSPGSGASSYEQYF. CDR3 coding DNA: TGTGCCAGCTCACCGGGGAGCGGGGCAAGCTCCTACGAGCAGTACTTC.